The 2 T cell receptor beta chains given below trace back to one sample, sequenced in a study of cytomegalovirus exposure and HLA in healthy donors. The PCR employed 60 Vbeta primers together with 13 Jbeta primers. Using immunoSEQ multiplex PCR, the repertoire was profiled, and TCRdb retains in-frame clones only, with some absent. The profile shows approximately 140,000 clones, approximately 71% of them singletons. The sample taken for sequencing was PBMCs. The receptors come from a woman between 55 and 75 years old in good health and CMV-seronegative.

This clone showed up just a few times. The chain couples TRBV7-9 to TRBJ2-5; 7 bases fit TRBD1. The J call may be faulty, since TRBJ2-7 better matches the DNA end. The CDR3 is 15 amino acids. CDR1 SEHNR and CDR2 FQNEAQ come from the germline V gene (reference sequence). CDR3: CASSRSAGGLYEQYF. The CDR3 nucleotides are TGTGCCAGCAGCCGGTCGGCAGGGGGTTTATACGAGCAGTACTTC.

This clone has more than one count but fewer than ten. The V call is TRBV28, the J call TRBJ1-1; D is uncertain. There are 11 residues in the CDR3. Trimming left V 7 bases short and J 0 bases short, with 3 bases between. From germline, CDR1 is MDHEN and CDR2 SYDVKM. The CDR3 here is CASTVNTEAFF. Written as DNA, the CDR3 is TGTGCCAGCACCGTGAACACTGAAGCTTTCTTT.